These 14 T cell receptor beta chains originate from one sample sequenced in a study of blood T cell repertoires in COVID-19. Libraries were prepared by immunoSEQ multiplex PCR; TCRdb keeps only in-frame clonotypes and omits some of them. The sample consists of 400,000 to 450,000 clones, 70% to 90% of them appearing once. Sequencing used peripheral blood. The receptors stem from a woman aged 40 to 50 with COVID-19, enrolled during active disease.

The chain employs TRBV7-2 and TRBJ2-7, with unresolved D. The ends were cut back, 1 base at V and 5 bases at J, with 6 bases in the middle. Germline loops: CDR1 SGHTA, CDR2 FQGNSA. The CDR3 spans 12 residues. The CDR3 coding sequence is TGTGCCAGCAGCTTAGACGGTGACGAGCAGTACTTC. It yields the protein CASSLDGDEQYF.

This clone was observed once. This chain connects TRBV9 to TRBJ2-2, with D hard to call. Germline values: CDR1 SGDLS, CDR2 YYNGEE. The V end was cut by 6 bases, the J end by 4 bases, with 13 bases between. This CDR3 spans 14 amino acids. CDR3 DNA: TGTGCCAGCACCGACCGGCGGTTCACCGGGGAGCTGTTTTTT. The encoded protein is CASTDRRFTGELFF.

The chain uses TRBV6-5 and TRBJ1-2; D possibly corresponds to TRBD1 (6 bases). Trimming removed 2 bases from V and 4 bases from J, with 17 bases in between. The CDR3 loop spans 16 amino acids. Germline loops: CDR1 MNHEY, CDR2 SVGAGI. CDR3 region: CASSYGAGAGAYGYTF. In nucleotides, the CDR3 is TGTGCCAGCAGTTACGGTGCAGGGGCCGGAGCCTATGGCTACACCTTC.

The chain employs TRBV18 and TRBJ2-3; the match to TRBD2 covers 10 bases. This CDR3 is 15 amino acids long. Germline CDR1 is KGHSH and CDR2 is LQKENI. Trimming at V came to 4 bases and at J to 5 bases, leaving 6 bases not matched to a gene. CDR3 residues: CASSRLAGELDTQYF. The CDR3 DNA is TGTGCCAGCTCACGGCTAGCGGGAGAGTTAGATACGCAGTATTTT.

The V and J genes are TRBV29-1 and TRBJ2-7; TRBD1 matches 10 bases. Germline V gives CDR1 SQVTM, CDR2 ANQGSEA. The CDR3 spans 16 residues. V trimming: 7 bases; J trimming: 2 bases; junction bases outside the gene matches: 14. The CDR3: CSAWGSPGQGPYEQYF. The DNA for the CDR3 is TGCAGCGCCTGGGGAAGTCCGGGACAGGGGCCCTACGAGCAGTACTTC.

This clone appeared a single time. The V and J genes are TRBV11-2 and TRBJ1-1, with 9 positions matching TRBD1. There are 16 residues in the CDR3. The germline gives CDR1 SGHAT, CDR2 FQNNGV. V lost 5 bases to trimming and J lost 3 bases; unmatched junction nucleotides: 10. The DNA for the CDR3 is TGTGCCAGCAGCACCGGGACAGGGAGATTCGACACTGAAGCTTTCTTT. Encoded protein: CASSTGTGRFDTEAFF.

This chain joins TRBV27 and TRBJ1-2, with 9 bases identical to TRBD1. This CDR3 is 15 amino acids long. Germline V lookup: CDR1 MNHEY, CDR2 SMNVEV (reference sequence). V was clipped by 6 bases and J by 8 bases; unmatched bases: 13. The CDR3 nucleotides are TGTGCCAGCAGGTCCCTCGGACAGGGGACCTTGGGCTACACCTTC. It specifies CASRSLGQGTLGYTF.

The rearrangement links TRBV5-6 to TRBJ2-7; 13 nucleotides match TRBD2. Germline CDR1 and CDR2: SGHDT and YYEEEE. CDR3 length: 15 amino acids. With 0 bases clipped from V and 5 bases from J, the junction kept 2 bases outside the gene matches. CDR3 amino acids: CASSLGLAGGHEQYF. CDR3 nucleotide sequence: TGTGCCAGCAGCTTGGGACTAGCGGGAGGTCACGAGCAGTACTTC.

The gene calls are TRBV6-5 and TRBJ1-6; TRBD1 is a possible D gene (6 bases). The CDR3 is 15 residues long. Germline V gene sequence: CDR1 MNHEY, CDR2 SVGAGI. Trimming took 2 bases from V and 6 from J, leaving 11 bases between them. The CDR3 here is CASSYLQGTNSPLHF. The CDR3 nucleotides read TGTGCCAGCAGTTACCTACAGGGAACTAATTCACCCCTCCACTTT.

The chain couples TRBV7-3 to TRBJ2-3, with TRBD1 as a possible D gene (5 bases). The CDR3 has 16 residues. Looked up from germline, CDR1 is SGHTA and CDR2 is FQGTGA. Deletions cut 3 bases from V and 0 bases from J, with 13 bases between. CDR3 residues: CASSLTARTSTDTQYF. CDR3 nucleotides: TGTGCCAGCAGCTTGACAGCTCGAACTAGCACAGATACGCAGTATTTT. The full variable domain, its missing parts supplied by reference TRBV7-3 and TRBJ2-3, is GAGVSQTPSNKVTEKGKYVELRCDPISGHTALYWYRQSLGQGPEFLIYFQGTGAADDSGLPNDRFFAVRPEGSVSTLKIQRTERGDSAVYLCASSLTARTSTDTQYFGPGTRLTVL.

The V gene is TRBV5-1, the J gene TRBJ2-7, with 7 positions matching TRBD2. Germline V gene lookup returns CDR1 SGHRS and CDR2 YFSETQ. The CDR3 runs 16 residues. The trim removed 6 bases at V and 0 bases at J, leaving 12 bases unmatched. The CDR3 sequence is CASTGRPSGDSYEQYF. CDR3 in DNA: TGCGCCAGCACCGGTCGACCTAGCGGAGACTCCTACGAGCAGTACTTC.

The table lists this clone with a count of one. V is TRBV28 and J is TRBJ2-3; D is uncertain. Germline CDR1 and CDR2: MDHEN and SYDVKM. This CDR3 is 16 amino acids long. The ends were cut back, 2 bases at V and 0 bases at J, with 12 bases in the middle. The CDR3 DNA reads TGTGCCAGCAGTTTAGGTCGAAGCTTCAGCACAGATACGCAGTATTTT. This gives the protein CASSLGRSFSTDTQYF.

The chain couples TRBV7-6 to TRBJ1-6, with a possible D match to TRBD1 (6 bases). The CDR3 is 15 residues long. Germline CDR1 reads SGHVS; CDR2 reads FNYEAQ. The V and J ends lost 5 bases and 8 bases respectively, with 16 bases between them. The CDR3: CASSPVGTKDSPLHF. CDR3 DNA: TGTGCCAGCAGCCCGGTAGGGACAAAGGATTCACCCCTCCACTTT.

J is TRBJ1-3 and V is TRBV10-3; tentative D call: TRBD1 (5 bases). Per the germline V gene, CDR1 is ENHRY and CDR2 is SYGVKD. The CDR3 has 14 amino acids. V was trimmed by 7 bases and J by 2 bases, leaving 12 bases between them. CDR3 sequence reads: CAIKGGAPGNTIYF. CDR3 bases: TGTGCCATCAAAGGAGGGGCCCCTGGAAACACCATATATTTT.